This entry lists 27 T cell receptor beta chains sequenced from one sample in a study of T-cell reconstitution after alpha-beta-depleted transplantation in children. A TCRbeta library incorporating unique molecular identifiers was prepared. TCRdb redid the calling of the PCR reads with MiXCR, one entry per CDR3 protein. The sample records 540,000 or so distinct CDR3 sequences, about 21% being singletons. This sample comprised PBMCs, mostly from graft donor cells, obtained 360 days after TCRalphabeta/CD19-depleted stem cell transplant. The source is a boy under three years old who had a stem cell transplant for acute myeloid leukemia, so the T cells may come from the graft donor.

This clonotype was recorded at least ten times. This rearrangement joins TRBV12-3 or TRBV12-4 to TRBJ2-4, with D uncertain. CDR3 size: 15 residues. Trimming removed 7 bases from V and 0 bases from J, with 13 bases in between. The CDR3 spells CASTSGRLAKNIQYF. The CDR3, as DNA: TGTGCCAGCACCTCCGGGCGACTAGCCAAAAACATTCAGTACTTC.

This clonotype appeared a few times. This chain joins TRBV28 and TRBJ1-5, with no clear D. V was shortened by 0 bases and J by 7 bases, with 22 bases between the two germline ends. The CDR3 runs to 18 residues. CDR1 is MDHEN and CDR2 is SYDVKM in the germline V gene. The CDR3 region has the DNA TGTGCCAGCAGTTTATGGACTATCCGACGACTAGACGAACAGCCCCAGCATTTT. It is translated as CASSLWTIRRLDEQPQHF.

This clonotype was seen a handful of times. The rearrangement joins TRBV6-5 to TRBJ1-5; 7 bases fit TRBD1. Looked up from germline, CDR1 is MNHEY and CDR2 is SVGAGI. The junction had 6 bases not matched to a gene; V was cut back by 4 bases and J by 0 bases. The CDR3 has 16 residues. The CDR3 DNA follows: TGTGCCAGCAGTTCCACGGGACAGAATAGCAATCAGCCCCAGCATTTT. Translated, it gives CASSSTGQNSNQPQHF.

A few counts support this clonotype. V is TRBV5-5 and J is TRBJ2-7; D unresolved. Trimming pared 6 bases from V and 3 bases from J, leaving 16 bases between. The CDR3 runs to 14 residues. Germline values: CDR1 SGHKS, CDR2 YYEKEE (reference sequence). CDR3 residues: CASTFGLPYYEQYV. The CDR3 DNA reads TGTGCCAGCACCTTTGGGCTCCCTTACTACGAGCAGTACGTC.

The chain combines TRBV12-3 or TRBV12-4 with TRBJ1-2; 7 bases map to TRBD1. The CDR3 is made up of 13 amino acids. The V gene end was trimmed by 3 bases and the J gene end by 8 bases; junction bases not matched to a gene: 6. CDR3 sequence (DNA): TGTGCCAGCAGTTTTGTACAGGGGAGCGGCTACACCTTC. Translated, it gives CASSFVQGSGYTF.

This clonotype has just a few counts. The chain is built from TRBV20-1 and TRBJ2-7, with a possible D match to TRBD1 (6 bases). The length of the CDR3 is 14 residues. Looked up from germline, CDR1 is DFQATT and CDR2 is SNEGSKA (reference sequence). The V end was cut by 0 bases, the J end by 6 bases, with 15 bases between. The CDR3, as DNA: TGCAGTGCTAGAGATCCGAACAGGGAAGGCGAGCAGTACGTC. This sequence encodes CSARDPNREGEQYV.

The chain links TRBV10-2 to TRBJ2-2; TRBD2 matches at 7 bases. The CDR3 sequence is 15 residues long. J lost 5 bases, V lost 3 bases, and 6 bases had no gene match. Germline V gene lookup returns CDR1 WSHSY and CDR2 SAAADI. The CDR3 sequence: CASSEASGATGELFF. Here the CDR3 DNA reads TGCGCCAGCAGTGAAGCGAGCGGGGCGACCGGGGAGCTGTTTTTT.

This chain connects TRBV27 to TRBJ2-7; 10 bases fit TRBD1. After removal of 3 bases from V and 0 bases from J, the junction contained 5 bases not matched to a gene. The germline V gene encodes CDR1 MNHEY and CDR2 SMNVEV (reference sequence). The CDR3 extends over 16 amino acids. CDR3 in DNA: TGTGCCAGCAGTTTGGTGGGACAGGGGAGCTCCTACGAGCAGTACTTC. This sequence encodes CASSLVGQGSSYEQYF.

The chain joins TRBV6-6 to TRBJ2-4; TRBD2 might be the D (5 bases). Germline V gene data show CDR1 as MNHNY and CDR2 as SVGAGI (reference sequence). The V gene lost 7 bases and the J gene lost 5 bases, with 9 bases spanning the gap. The CDR3 covers 12 residues. CDR3 protein: CASTSGENIQYF. Written as DNA, the CDR3 is TGTGCCAGCACCTCCGGGGAAAACATTCAGTACTTC.

A few counts support this clonotype. V usage is TRBV20-1 and J usage is TRBJ2-1; 10 nucleotides agree with TRBD2. The V gene end was trimmed by 4 bases and the J gene end by 5 bases; junction bases not matched to a gene: 5. This CDR3 comprises 14 residues. Germline loops: CDR1 DFQATT, CDR2 SNEGSKA (reference sequence). DNA for the CDR3: TGCAGTGCTACTAGCGGGGGTTACCACAATGAGCAGTTCTTC. This encodes CSATSGGYHNEQFF.

This clonotype has ten or more counts. This chain uses TRBV20-1 with TRBJ1-5, with 7 bases aligning to TRBD1. Trimming at V came to 3 bases and at J to 5 bases, leaving 13 bases not matched to a gene. The length of the CDR3 is 16 residues. Germline V gene lookup returns CDR1 DFQATT and CDR2 SNEGSKA (reference sequence). CDR3 region: CSARWTGQSLHQPQHF. In nucleotides, the CDR3 is TGCAGTGCTAGGTGGACAGGTCAAAGTCTCCATCAGCCCCAGCATTTT.

The J gene is TRBJ2-7, the V gene TRBV12-3 or TRBV12-4; D possibly corresponds to TRBD2 (5 bases). The CDR3 sequence is 14 residues long. Deletions cut 8 bases from V and 4 bases from J, with 18 bases between. CDR3 residues: CASPRGGHSYEQYF. The CDR3 nucleotides are TGTGCCAGCCCCCGGGGTGGCCATTCGTACGAGCAGTACTTC.

This clonotype was seen repeatedly, ten times or more. CDR3 bases: TGTGCTAGTGGTTCCCCCACCATCGTCAATGAGCAGTTCTTC. Its protein is CASGSPTIVNEQFF. The chain has TRBV12-5 and TRBJ2-1; the D is unclear. CDR1 and CDR2 (germline): LGHNT, FRNRAP. The CDR3 is 14 amino acids. Deletions cut 4 bases from V and 6 bases from J, with 13 bases between.

This clonotype was detected only a few times. The chain combines TRBV27 with TRBJ1-1; D may be TRBD1 (6 bases). Trimming removed 7 bases from V and 8 bases from J, with 11 bases in between. Germline V lookup: CDR1 MNHEY, CDR2 SMNVEV (reference sequence). The CDR3 length is 11 residues. In DNA form, the CDR3 reads TGTGCCAGCACCGGGGGGGGCGAAGCTTTCTTT. This codes for CASTGGGEAFF.

The chain carries TRBV11-2 and TRBJ2-1; TRBD1 might be the D (5 bases). Deletions cut 6 bases from V and 6 bases from J, with 12 bases between. The CDR3 length is 13 residues. Germline lookup yields CDR1 SGHAT and CDR2 FQNNGV. Written as DNA, the CDR3 is TGTGCCAGCAGGAAGACAGAAATCAATGAGCAGTTCTTC. It encodes CASRKTEINEQFF.

V usage is TRBV6-5 and J usage is TRBJ2-7, with D uncertain. In germline, CDR1 is MNHEY, CDR2 SVGAGI. V lost 2 bases and J 0 bases, leaving 11 bases between the germline ends. This CDR3 is 15 amino acids long. This CDR3 reads CASSYNIGSSYEQYF. CDR3 nucleotides: TGTGCCAGCAGTTACAATATCGGCTCCTCCTACGAGCAGTACTTC.

This clonotype was detected many times. The chain couples TRBV4-3 to TRBJ2-3, with 9 bases matching TRBD2. Germline lookup yields CDR1 LGHNA and CDR2 YSLEER. J lost 2 bases, V lost 4 bases, and 10 bases had no gene match. The CDR3 has 17 residues. CDR3 nucleotide sequence: TGCGCCAGCAGCCCGGGTAGCGGGGGCACCTTCACAGATACGCAGTATTTT. Encoded protein: CASSPGSGGTFTDTQYF.

In DNA, the CDR3 is TGTGCCAGCAGCGCCGGACAGTACTACGAGCAGTACGTC. This gives the protein CASSAGQYYEQYV. J is TRBJ2-7 and V is TRBV7-9, with D possibly matching TRBD1 (6 bases). Per the germline V gene, CDR1 is SEHNR and CDR2 is FQNEAQ (reference sequence). This CDR3 region has 13 residues. Trimming took 5 bases from V and 3 from J, leaving 11 bases between them.

This clonotype has only a few counts. The rearrangement links TRBV6-1 to TRBJ1-6; D gene ambiguous. Germline loops: CDR1 MNHNS, CDR2 SASEGT. Deletions cut 6 bases from V and 7 bases from J, with 25 bases between. The CDR3 length is 18 residues. In nucleotides, the CDR3 is TGTGCCAGCAGAACCCTCAGTGGAGGTCCCCCAGGCAATTCACCCCTCCACTTT. This gives the protein CASRTLSGGPPGNSPLHF.

This clonotype has more than one count but fewer than ten. The chain employs TRBV20-1 and TRBJ2-3, with D possibly matching TRBD2 (6 bases). V lost 6 bases and J 4 bases, leaving 23 bases between the germline ends. The CDR3 consists of 16 residues. Looked up from germline, CDR1 is DFQATT and CDR2 is SNEGSKA (reference sequence). This CDR3 is CSAGRPLTRRADTQYF. The DNA of the CDR3 is TGCAGTGCCGGACGACCCCTGACTAGGAGGGCAGATACGCAGTATTTT.

The J gene is TRBJ2-5, the V gene TRBV20-1; D may be TRBD2 (6 bases). Trimming left V 0 bases short and J 5 bases short, with 19 bases between. The germline V gene has CDR1 DFQATT and CDR2 SNEGSKA (reference sequence). This CDR3 has 16 residues. The DNA for the CDR3 is TGCAGTGCTAGAGAGAGGCGGGGAGTTCCCCGTGAGACCCAGTACTTC. Its protein product is CSARERRGVPRETQYF.

Only a few counts were recorded for this clonotype. This chain connects TRBV13 to TRBJ2-5, with TRBD2 as a possible D gene (5 bases). Deletions cut 2 bases from V and 4 bases from J, with 8 bases between. CDR3 length: 13 residues. Germline CDR1 PRHDT, CDR2 FYEKMQ (reference sequence). Written as DNA, the CDR3 is TGTGCCAGCAGCTTATTCCGGGGAGAGACCCAGTACTTC. Translation gives CASSLFRGETQYF.

This clonotype came up many times. The rearrangement uses TRBV3-1 and TRBJ2-1, with D possibly being TRBD1 (6 bases). The V gene's germline CDR1 is LGHDT and CDR2 YNNKEL (reference sequence). The CDR3 is made up of 13 amino acids. The V gene lost 0 bases and the J gene lost 10 bases, with 10 bases spanning the gap. CDR3 DNA sequence: TGTGCCAGCAGCCAAGAGTGGACAGACGAGCAGTTCTTC. Translated: CASSQEWTDEQFF.

This clonotype was observed a few times. J is TRBJ2-6 and V is TRBV6-5; tentatively, D is TRBD1 (6 bases). Trimming took off 3 bases at V and 4 bases at J, with 19 bases between the two ends. The CDR3 is made up of 18 amino acids. CDR1 and CDR2 from the germline V gene are MNHEY and SVGAGI. The CDR3 protein is CASSYSPGHPSGANVLTF. The CDR3 DNA reads TGTGCCAGCAGTTATTCCCCGGGACACCCTTCCGGGGCCAACGTCCTGACTTTC.

This clonotype was seen ten or more times. The V call is TRBV6-1, the J call TRBJ1-5, with 7 bases matching TRBD1. The CDR3 has 15 residues. V lost 4 bases and J lost 5; bases outside the gene matches: 8. Germline V gene sequence: CDR1 MNHNS, CDR2 SASEGT. In DNA form, the CDR3 reads TGTGCCAGCAGTGGGTGGCAGGGGGGTGATCAGCCCCAGCATTTT. It specifies CASSGWQGGDQPQHF.

This clonotype was observed many times. This chain uses TRBV7-7 with TRBJ2-5, with D uncertain. Germline V CDR1 and CDR2: SSHAT, FNYEAQ (reference sequence). This CDR3 is 16 amino acids long. Between the trimmed V and J ends, which lost 5 bases and 2 bases, there was a span of 18 bases. CDR3 sequence: CASSALDGKVQETQYF. CDR3 coding DNA: TGTGCCAGCAGCGCACTTGACGGAAAGGTTCAAGAGACCCAGTACTTC.

The table lists this clonotype with many counts. The chain employs TRBV29-1 and TRBJ1-1; D is undetermined. Trimming shortened V by 2 bases and J by 7 bases, and 17 bases separated the two germline ends. This CDR3 is built from 14 residues. Germline V gene lookup returns CDR1 SQVTM and CDR2 ANQGSEA. The CDR3 loop reads CSVEKADTGIEAFF. The CDR3 DNA follows: TGCAGCGTTGAAAAGGCCGACACGGGCATTGAAGCTTTCTTT.